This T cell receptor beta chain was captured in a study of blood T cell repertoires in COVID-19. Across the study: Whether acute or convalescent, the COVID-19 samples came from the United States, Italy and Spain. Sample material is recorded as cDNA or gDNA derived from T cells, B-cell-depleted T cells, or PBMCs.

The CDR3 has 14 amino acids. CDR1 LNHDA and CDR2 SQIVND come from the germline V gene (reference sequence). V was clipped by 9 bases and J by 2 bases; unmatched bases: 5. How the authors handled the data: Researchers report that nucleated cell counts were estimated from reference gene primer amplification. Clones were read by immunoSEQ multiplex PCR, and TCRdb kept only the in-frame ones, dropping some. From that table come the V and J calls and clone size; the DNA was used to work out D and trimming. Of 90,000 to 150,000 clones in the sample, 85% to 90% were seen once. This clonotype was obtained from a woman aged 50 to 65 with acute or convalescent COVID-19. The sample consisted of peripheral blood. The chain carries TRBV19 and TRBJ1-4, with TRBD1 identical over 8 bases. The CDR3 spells CASRRQGTNEKLFF. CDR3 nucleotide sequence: TGTGCCAGCAGGAGACAGGGGACTAATGAAAAACTGTTTTTT. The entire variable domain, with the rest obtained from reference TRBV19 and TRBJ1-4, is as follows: DGGITQSPKYLFRKEGQNVTLSCEQNLNHDAMYWYRQDPGQGLRLIYYSQIVNDFQKGDIAEGYSVSREKKESFPLTVTSAQKNPTAFYLCASRRQGTNEKLFFGSGTQLSVL.